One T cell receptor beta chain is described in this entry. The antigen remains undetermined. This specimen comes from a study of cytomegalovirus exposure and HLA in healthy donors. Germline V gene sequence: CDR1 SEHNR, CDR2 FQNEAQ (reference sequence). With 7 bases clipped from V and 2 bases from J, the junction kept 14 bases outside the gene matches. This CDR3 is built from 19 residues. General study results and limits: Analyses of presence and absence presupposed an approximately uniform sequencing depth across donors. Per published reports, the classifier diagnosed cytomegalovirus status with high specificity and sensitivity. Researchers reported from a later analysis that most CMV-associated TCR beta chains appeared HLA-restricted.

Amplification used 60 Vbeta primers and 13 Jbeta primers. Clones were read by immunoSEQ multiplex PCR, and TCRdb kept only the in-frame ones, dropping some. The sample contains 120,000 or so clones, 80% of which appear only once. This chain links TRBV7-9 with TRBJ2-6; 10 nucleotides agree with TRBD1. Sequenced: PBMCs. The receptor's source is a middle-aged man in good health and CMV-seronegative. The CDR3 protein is CASTHGDRGPEAGANVLTF. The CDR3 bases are TGTGCCAGCACCCACGGGGACAGGGGACCGGAGGCTGGGGCCAACGTCCTGACTTTC.